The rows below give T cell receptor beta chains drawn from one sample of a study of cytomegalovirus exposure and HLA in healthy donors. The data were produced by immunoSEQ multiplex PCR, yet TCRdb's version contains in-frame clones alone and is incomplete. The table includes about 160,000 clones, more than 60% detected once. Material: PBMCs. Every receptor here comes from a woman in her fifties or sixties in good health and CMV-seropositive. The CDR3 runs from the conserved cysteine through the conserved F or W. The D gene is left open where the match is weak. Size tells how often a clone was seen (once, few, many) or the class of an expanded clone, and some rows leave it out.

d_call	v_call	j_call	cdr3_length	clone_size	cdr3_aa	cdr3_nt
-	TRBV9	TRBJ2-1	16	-	CASTLGGPLRYNEQFF	TGTGCCAGCACCCTAGGTGGCCCCCTTAGGTACAATGAGCAGTTCTTC
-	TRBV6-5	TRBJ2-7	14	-	CASSYRQGGHEQYF	TGTGCCAGCAGTTACCGGCAGGGGGGTCACGAGCAGTACTTC
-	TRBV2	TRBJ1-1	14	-	CASSEGTDNTEAFF	TGTGCCAGCAGTGAAGGGACAGACAACACTGAAGCTTTCTTT
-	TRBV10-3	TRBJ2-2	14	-	CAISGQVNTGELLF	TGTGCCATCAGTGGACAGGTGAACACCGGGGAGCTGCTTTTT
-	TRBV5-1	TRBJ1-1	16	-	CASSLASGGADTEAFF	TGCGCCAGCAGCTTGGCGTCCGGGGGTGCGGACACTGAAGCTTTCTTT
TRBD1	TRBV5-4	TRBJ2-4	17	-	CASSLVSTGVGQNSQYF	TGTGCCAGCAGCTTGGTCTCAACAGGGGTAGGCCAAAACAGTCAGTACTTC
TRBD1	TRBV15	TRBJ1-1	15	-	CATSSGAGGLTEAFF	TGTGCCACCAGCTCAGGGGCAGGGGGGCTCACTGAAGCTTTCTTT
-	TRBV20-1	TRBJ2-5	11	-	CSIWARETQYF	TGCAGTATTTGGGCCCGTGAGACCCAGTACTTC
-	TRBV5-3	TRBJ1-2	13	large	CARMGDFNYGYTF	TGTGCCAGAATGGGAGACTTCAACTATGGCTACACCTTC
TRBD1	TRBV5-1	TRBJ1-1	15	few	CASARQGAGDTEAFF	TGCGCCAGCGCCCGACAGGGGGCTGGGGACACTGAAGCTTTCTTT
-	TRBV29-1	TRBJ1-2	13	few	CSVEKNRERGYTF	TGCAGCGTTGAAAAGAACAGAGAAAGGGGCTACACCTTC
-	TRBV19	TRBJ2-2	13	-	CASSSGYTGELFF	TGTGCCAGTAGTAGCGGTTACACCGGGGAGCTGTTTTTT
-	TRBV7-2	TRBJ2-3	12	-	CASSPLSNTQYF	TGTGCCAGCAGTCCCCTATCCAATACGCAGTATTTT
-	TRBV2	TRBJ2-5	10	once	CASRLGAQYF	TGTGCCAGCAGGCTAGGGGCCCAGTACTTC
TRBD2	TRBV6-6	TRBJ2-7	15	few	CASSSAGGGTNEQYF	TGTGCCAGCAGTTCCGCGGGGGGAGGGACCAACGAGCAGTACTTC
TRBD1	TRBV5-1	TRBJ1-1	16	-	CASSLGSGGLKTEAFF	TGCGCCAGCAGCTTGGGGTCAGGGGGCCTTAAAACAGAAGCTTTCTTT
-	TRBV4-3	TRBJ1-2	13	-	CASSQDSGYGYTF	TGCGCCAGCAGCCAAGACTCAGGGTATGGCTACACCTTC
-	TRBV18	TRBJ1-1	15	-	CASSPPEGRDTEAFF	TGTGCCAGCTCACCCCCTGAGGGGAGGGACACTGAAGCTTTCTTT
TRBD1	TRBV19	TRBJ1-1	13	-	CASNDRGHTEAFF	TGTGCCAGTAACGACAGGGGGCATACTGAAGCTTTCTTT
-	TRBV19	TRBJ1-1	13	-	CASSMNRALEAFF	TGTGCCAGTAGTATGAACAGGGCCCTGGAAGCTTTCTTT
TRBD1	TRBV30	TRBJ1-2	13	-	CAASYRGRGGYTF	TGTGCCGCGTCTTACAGGGGGCGCGGGGGCTACACCTTC
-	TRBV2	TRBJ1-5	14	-	CASSERTSGQPQHF	TGTGCCAGCAGTGAAAGGACATCAGGACAGCCCCAGCATTTT
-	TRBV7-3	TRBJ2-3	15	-	CASSLGIALPDTQYF	TGTGCCAGCAGCTTAGGAATAGCTCTCCCAGATACGCAGTATTTT
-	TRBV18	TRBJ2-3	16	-	CASSPGQGAGTDTQYF	TGTGCCAGCTCACCTGGTCAAGGGGCCGGCACAGATACGCAGTATTTT
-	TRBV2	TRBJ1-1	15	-	CASPSHQAPGTEAFF	TGTGCCAGCCCAAGTCACCAGGCTCCGGGGACTGAAGCTTTCTTT
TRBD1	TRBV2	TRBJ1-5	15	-	CASSEPGGSFQPQHF	TGTGCCAGCAGTGAACCAGGGGGCAGTTTTCAGCCCCAGCATTTT
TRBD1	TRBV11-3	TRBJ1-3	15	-	CASSRDRVSGNTIYF	TGTGCCAGCAGCCGTGACAGGGTCTCTGGAAACACCATATATTTT
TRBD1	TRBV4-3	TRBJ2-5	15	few	CASSLGKGQGETQYF	TGCGCCAGCAGCTTGGGGAAAGGACAGGGCGAGACCCAGTACTTC
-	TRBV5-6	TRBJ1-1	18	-	CASSFGPLDYSKNTEAFF	TGTGCCAGCAGCTTCGGGCCGTTAGACTACTCGAAGAACACTGAAGCTTTCTTT
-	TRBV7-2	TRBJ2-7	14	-	CASSLESRAYEQYF	TGTGCCAGCAGCTTAGAGTCGAGGGCCTACGAGCAGTACTTC
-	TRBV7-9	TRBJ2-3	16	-	CASSLVQGISTDTQYF	TGTGCCAGCAGCTTAGTACAGGGAATTAGCACAGATACGCAGTATTTT
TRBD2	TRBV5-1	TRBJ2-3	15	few	CASSLLAGGTDTQYF	TGCGCCAGCAGCCTCTTAGCGGGGGGCACAGATACGCAGTATTTT
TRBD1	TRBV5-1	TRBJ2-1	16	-	CASSPLPGTGHNEQFF	TGCGCCAGCAGTCCACTCCCCGGGACAGGACACAATGAGCAGTTCTTC
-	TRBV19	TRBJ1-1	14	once	CASNMNGRNTEAFF	TGTGCCAGCAATATGAACGGGAGGAACACTGAAGCTTTCTTT
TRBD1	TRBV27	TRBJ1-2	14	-	CASSSINRGPGYTF	TGTGCCAGCAGTTCCATAAACAGGGGGCCTGGCTACACCTTC